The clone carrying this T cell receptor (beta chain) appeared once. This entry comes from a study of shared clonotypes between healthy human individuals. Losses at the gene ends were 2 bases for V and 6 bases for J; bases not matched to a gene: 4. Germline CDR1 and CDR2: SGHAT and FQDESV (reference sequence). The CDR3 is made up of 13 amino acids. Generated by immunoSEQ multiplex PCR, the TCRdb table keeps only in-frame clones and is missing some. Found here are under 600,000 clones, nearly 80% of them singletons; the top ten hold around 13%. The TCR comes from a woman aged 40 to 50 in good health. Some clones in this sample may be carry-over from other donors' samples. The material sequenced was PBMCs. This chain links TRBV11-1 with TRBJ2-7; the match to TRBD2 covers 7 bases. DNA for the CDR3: TGTGCCAGCAGCTTACTGGGAGGGTCCGAGCAGTACTTC. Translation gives CASSLLGGSEQYF.